This entry lists 18 T cell receptor beta chains sequenced from one sample in a study of blood T cell repertoires in COVID-19. TCRdb's table, derived via immunoSEQ multiplex PCR, lists solely in-frame clones and lacks some. The sample yields about 160,000 clones, 87% seen once. Sequencing input: peripheral blood. These receptors originate from a woman aged 55-75 years who had recovered from COVID-19.

V gene TRBV29-1 combines with J gene TRBJ2-7, with D perhaps TRBD1 (5 bases). The CDR3 contains 14 residues. Per the germline V gene, CDR1 is SQVTM and CDR2 is ANQGSEA. Trimming left V 3 bases short and J 4 bases short, with 16 bases between. CDR3 in DNA: TGCAGCGTTGACAAGGGGCGAGGTCGATACGAGCAGTACTTC. Translation: CSVDKGRGRYEQYF.

The J gene is TRBJ2-3, the V gene TRBV6-1; no definite D call. V dropped 5 bases and J dropped 8 bases, with 8 bases sitting between them. Germline V lookup: CDR1 MNHNS, CDR2 SASEGT. This CDR3 is built from 11 residues. CDR3 coding DNA: TGTGCCAGCAGTTCCAAGCTTACGCAGTATTTT. Amino acid sequence: CASSSKLTQYF.

The genes are TRBV28 and TRBJ1-2, with TRBD1 identical over 9 bases. CDR1 and CDR2 (germline): MDHEN, SYDVKM. The CDR3 runs to 15 residues. With V trimmed by 5 bases and J by 0 bases, 4 bases remained unmatched. CDR3 in amino acids: CASSGQGTTNYGYTF. The CDR3 DNA reads as TGTGCCAGCAGTGGACAGGGGACTACTAACTATGGCTACACCTTC.

The chain combines TRBV7-2 with TRBJ2-3; the D is unclear. The CDR3 has 13 amino acids. Trimming cost V 1 base and J 3 bases, with 5 bases left between them. The V gene's germline CDR1 is SGHTA and CDR2 FQGNSA. The CDR3 sequence is CASSLGTTDTQYF. CDR3 nucleotide sequence: TGTGCCAGCAGCTTAGGCACAACAGATACGCAGTATTTT.

This clone has just a few counts. The V gene is TRBV27, the J gene TRBJ1-6; a possible D gene is TRBD1 (6 bases). The CDR3 runs to 15 residues. Germline-derived CDR1 and CDR2 are MNHEY and SMNVEV (reference sequence). The V gene lost 8 bases and the J gene lost 7 bases, with 18 bases spanning the gap. The CDR3: CASGTSAQGNSPLHF. CDR3 coding DNA: TGTGCCAGCGGGACGTCAGCCCAGGGGAATTCACCCCTCCACTTT.

As to this clone: The sample holds other DNA sequences that translate to the same CDR3. This chain links TRBV27 with TRBJ2-3, with D tentatively TRBD2 (6 bases). V shed 6 bases and J shed 1 base, with 11 bases lying between them. Per germline, CDR1 MNHEY and CDR2 SMNVEV (reference sequence). This CDR3 contains 14 residues. CDR3 region: CASSSWGGTDTQYF. As DNA, the CDR3 is TGTGCCAGCAGCTCATGGGGGGGCACAGATACGCAGTATTTT.

The chain carries TRBV19 and TRBJ1-5; possible D gene TRBD1, 5 bases. The ends were cut back, 4 bases at V and 0 bases at J, with 16 bases in the middle. CDR1 and CDR2 (germline): LNHDA, SQIVND (reference sequence). This CDR3 region has 17 residues. CDR3 DNA sequence: TGTGCCAGTAGTACCCCCATGGGACTTTATAGCAATCAGCCCCAGCATTTT. This gives the protein CASSTPMGLYSNQPQHF.

The chain joins TRBV24-1 to TRBJ2-3, with no clear D. The CDR3 spans 12 residues. Germline lookup yields CDR1 KGHDR and CDR2 SFDVKD. The V end lost 3 bases, the J end lost 6 bases, and 6 bases lay between the germline ends. CDR3 sequence (DNA): TGTGCCACCAGTGATGGGCTTGATACGCAGTATTTT. This gives the protein CATSDGLDTQYF.

The chain carries TRBV6-6 and TRBJ2-7, with 10 bases aligning to TRBD2. Germline loops: CDR1 MNHNY, CDR2 SVGAGI (reference sequence). J gave up 4 bases and V 6 bases, and 6 bases lay outside the gene matches. The CDR3 extends over 14 amino acids. The CDR3 bases are TGTGCCAGCAGACCAGCTAGCGGGGGTTACGAGCAGTACTTC. This gives the protein CASRPASGGYEQYF.

This clone was seen only once. This sequence joins TRBV2 and TRBJ2-5; 11 bases match TRBD2. The CDR3 covers 16 residues. Germline V gene data show CDR1 as SNHLY and CDR2 as FYNNEI. V lost 4 bases and J lost 5; bases outside the gene matches: 9. CDR3 bases: TGTGCCAGCAGTGCCGGACTAGCGGGTGGAGGGGAGACCCAGTACTTC. Translated, it gives CASSAGLAGGGETQYF.

This chain joins TRBV2 and TRBJ2-2, with 11 bases identical to TRBD2. V lost 2 bases, J lost 6 bases, and 5 bases stayed unmatched. Germline CDR1 and CDR2: SNHLY and FYNNEI. This CDR3 is 16 amino acids long. The CDR3 DNA reads as TGTGCCAGCAGTGAAACCCCACTAGCGGGGGCCGGGGAGCTGTTTTTT. Translated, it gives CASSETPLAGAGELFF.

V is TRBV12-3 or TRBV12-4 and J is TRBJ1-5, with D possibly being TRBD1 (6 bases). This CDR3 region has 13 residues. The germline V and J ends were trimmed by 6 bases and 4 bases, with 10 bases remaining between them. The CDR3 loop reads CASRSQGNQPQHF. CDR3 bases: TGTGCCAGCAGATCTCAGGGGAATCAGCCCCAGCATTTT.

The chain employs TRBV27 and TRBJ2-4; 11 bases are shared with TRBD1. V was clipped by 5 bases and J by 2 bases; unmatched bases: 11. The CDR3 sequence is 18 residues long. In germline, CDR1 is MNHEY, CDR2 SMNVEV (reference sequence). CDR3 DNA: TGTGCCAGCAGTCCCCTCTTAAGGACAGGGGGCACCAAAAACATTCAGTACTTC. Its translation is CASSPLLRTGGTKNIQYF.

The V and J genes are TRBV5-5 and TRBJ1-5; maybe TRBD1 (5 bases). The CDR3 has 16 amino acids. With 1 base removed from V and 6 bases from J, the gap between germline ends came to 17 bases. Germline V lookup: CDR1 SGHKS, CDR2 YYEKEE (reference sequence). The CDR3 protein is CASSLSSREVGQPQHF. The CDR3, as DNA: TGTGCCAGCAGCTTGAGTTCCAGGGAAGTCGGTCAGCCCCAGCATTTT.

J is TRBJ2-3 and V is TRBV9, with 9 bases identical to TRBD2. Germline V gene sequence: CDR1 SGDLS, CDR2 YYNGEE. V gave up 0 bases and J gave up 1 base; unmatched junction bases: 6. CDR3 length: 17 amino acids. The DNA for the CDR3 is TGTGCCAGCAGCGTAGATGGGCGGGGGGGACGCACAGATACGCAGTATTTT. This translates into CASSVDGRGGRTDTQYF.

V is TRBV28 and J is TRBJ1-1, with D maybe TRBD1 (6 bases). Germline V gene data show CDR1 as MDHEN and CDR2 as SYDVKM. V was trimmed by 3 bases and J by 1 base, leaving 12 bases between them. CDR3 length: 15 residues. CDR3 region: CASSLGGGTNTEAFF. In nucleotides, the CDR3 is TGTGCCAGCAGTTTGGGCGGGGGCACGAACACTGAAGCTTTCTTT.

The rearrangement uses TRBV6-5 and TRBJ2-1; 13 bases line up with TRBD2. The CDR3 has 15 residues. Germline V gene data show CDR1 as MNHEY and CDR2 as SVGAGI. V lost 7 bases and J lost 6; bases outside the gene matches: 6. The chain's CDR3 is CASTAGLAGANEQFF. In nucleotides, the CDR3 is TGTGCCAGCACCGCTGGACTAGCGGGGGCCAATGAGCAGTTCTTC.

J is TRBJ1-2 and V is TRBV4-1; TRBD1 matches 9 bases. The CDR3 runs 15 residues. Losses at the gene ends were 0 bases for V and 4 bases for J; bases not matched to a gene: 3. Looked up from germline, CDR1 is MGHRA and CDR2 is YSYEKL. The CDR3 sequence is CASSQDRTGAYGYTF. In nucleotides, the CDR3 is TGCGCCAGCAGCCAAGATCGGACAGGGGCCTATGGCTACACCTTC.